One sample yielded the 30 T cell receptor beta chains listed below, sequenced in a study of cytomegalovirus exposure and HLA in healthy donors. PCR employed 60 Vbeta and 13 Jbeta primers. The method was immunoSEQ multiplex PCR; TCRdb's version includes in-frame clones alone and lacks a portion of them. This repertoire comprises over 35,000 clones; its ten largest clones make up 1.8%. The sequencing sample was made of PBMCs. These receptors came from a young woman in good health and CMV-seronegative.

The chain is built from TRBV7-9 and TRBJ1-1, with D hard to call. The CDR3 spans 14 residues. Germline V gives CDR1 SEHNR, CDR2 FQNEAQ (reference sequence). Trimming cost V 5 bases and J 6 bases, with 16 bases left between them. The CDR3 loop reads CASSPYGERAEAFF. The CDR3 DNA reads TGTGCCAGCAGCCCGTACGGGGAGAGGGCTGAAGCTTTCTTT.

The chain couples TRBV5-1 to TRBJ1-4, with 7 nucleotides matching TRBD1. This CDR3 comprises 15 residues. Germline V gene lookup returns CDR1 SGHRS and CDR2 YFSETQ. Trimming removed 4 bases from V and 6 bases from J; junction bases left unmatched: 9. DNA for the CDR3: TGCGCCAGCAGCCTAGGGACAGCTGTAGATGAAAAACTGTTTTTT. It translates to CASSLGTAVDEKLFF.

The chain joins TRBV18 to TRBJ1-5; perhaps TRBD1 as D (5 bases). This CDR3 is built from 13 residues. The germline V and J ends were trimmed by 3 bases and 5 bases, with 8 bases remaining between them. Germline lookup yields CDR1 KGHSH and CDR2 LQKENI. The CDR3 is CASSPGRDQPQHF. The CDR3 coding sequence is TGTGCCAGCTCACCGGGGCGTGATCAGCCCCAGCATTTT. The whole variable domain, remainder taken from reference TRBV18 and TRBJ1-5, is NAGVMQNPRHLVRRRGQEARLRCSPMKGHSHVYWYRQLPEEGLKFMVYLQKENIIDESGMPKERFSAEFPKEGPSILRIQQVVRGDSAAYFCASSPGRDQPQHFGDGTRLSIL.

The chain links TRBV4-2 to TRBJ1-2; D is perhaps TRBD1 (6 bases). Trimming cost V 0 bases and J 3 bases, with 26 bases left between them. Germline CDR1 LGHNA, CDR2 YNFKEQ. CDR3 length equals 20 residues. The CDR3 protein is CASSQDRMGRGRGWYYGYTF. The CDR3 DNA sequence: TGTGCCAGCAGCCAAGATCGGATGGGCAGGGGCCGCGGGTGGTACTATGGCTACACCTTC.

The V call is TRBV19, the J call TRBJ2-1; maybe TRBD2 (7 bases). Germline V gives CDR1 LNHDA, CDR2 SQIVND (reference sequence). The CDR3 has 15 residues. V was pared by 8 bases and J by 2 bases, with 16 bases between. The CDR3 DNA reads as TGTGCCAGTTCTAGGGGGGGAGACGCCTACAATGAGCAGTTCTTC. It encodes CASSRGGDAYNEQFF.

The chain recombines TRBV6-5 with TRBJ2-7, with 9 bases fitting TRBD1. The junction had 4 bases not matched to a gene; V was cut back by 5 bases and J by 2 bases. The CDR3 is 14 residues long. In germline, CDR1 is MNHEY, CDR2 SVGAGI. DNA of the CDR3: TGTGCCAGCAGTCCTAGACAGGGGGCCTACGAGCAGTACTTC. This codes for CASSPRQGAYEQYF.

The genes are TRBV18 and TRBJ2-5; D is perhaps TRBD2 (5 bases). V lost 1 base to trimming and J lost 1 base, with 16 bases between them. The CDR3 loop spans 17 amino acids. The germline gives CDR1 KGHSH, CDR2 LQKENI. CDR3: CASSPLSRGTAQETQYF. The CDR3 DNA reads as TGTGCCAGCTCACCACTCTCTCGGGGTACGGCCCAAGAGACCCAGTACTTC.

CDR3 sequence: CASSMGLAGTRPYEQYF. The CDR3 DNA sequence: TGTGCCAGCAGCATGGGACTAGCGGGAACGAGACCCTACGAGCAGTACTTC. The chain is built from TRBV7-9 and TRBJ2-7; 13 bases are shared with TRBD2. CDR3 length equals 17 residues. Germline V gives CDR1 SEHNR, CDR2 FQNEAQ (reference sequence). V lost 5 bases and J lost 2; bases outside the gene matches: 9.

Details on this clone: The germline gene is not matched at one end of the junction; a read error may be the cause. The chain carries TRBV6-5 and TRBJ1-2; tentative D call: TRBD1 (6 bases). The CDR3 loop spans 13 amino acids. The germline V gene has CDR1 MNHEY and CDR2 SVGAGI. CDR3 sequence: CASKRPGDYGYTF. The CDR3, as DNA: TGTGCCAGTAAAAGGCCAGGGGACTACGGCTACACCTTC.

V usage is TRBV7-2 and J usage is TRBJ2-7; a possible D gene is TRBD1 (6 bases). Germline values: CDR1 SGHTA, CDR2 FQGNSA. V dropped 3 bases and J dropped 3 bases, with 15 bases sitting between them. This CDR3 comprises 15 residues. The CDR3 coding sequence is TGTGCCAGCAGCTTCAGGGGCGCATTCTACTACGAGCAGTACTTC. Protein sequence: CASSFRGAFYYEQYF. Complete variable domain (other parts from reference TRBV7-2 and TRBJ2-7): GAGVSQSPSNKVTEKGKDVELRCDPISGHTALYWYRQSLGQGLEFLIYFQGNSAPDKSGLPSDRFSAERTGGSVSTLTIQRTQQEDSAVYLCASSFRGAFYYEQYFGPGTRLTVT.

This chain uses TRBV28 with TRBJ2-7; TRBD2 aligns across 8 bases. This CDR3 region has 14 residues. The germline gives CDR1 MDHEN, CDR2 SYDVKM. V trimming: 3 bases; J trimming: 3 bases; junction bases outside the gene matches: 4. CDR3 region: CASSFLAGGYEQYF. The CDR3 DNA reads as TGTGCCAGCAGTTTTCTGGCGGGAGGCTACGAGCAGTACTTC.

V and J are TRBV30 and TRBJ1-3; 9 bases are shared with TRBD1. Trimming cost V 4 bases and J 2 bases; bases outside gene matches: 6. Germline CDR1 and CDR2: GTSNPN and SVGIG (reference sequence). CDR3 size: 15 residues. The CDR3 DNA sequence: TGTGCCTGGATTGGTAGGACAGGGGCTGGAAACACCATATATTTT. Amino acid sequence: CAWIGRTGAGNTIYF.

The V gene is TRBV10-2, the J gene TRBJ2-5; the D gene is possibly TRBD2 (5 bases). CDR3 size: 14 residues. V shed 3 bases and J shed 5 bases, with 13 bases lying between them. In germline, CDR1 is WSHSY, CDR2 SAAADI. CDR3 nucleotides: TGCGCCAGCAGTGACTCTGCGGGCGGGGAGACCCAGTACTTC. Its protein product is CASSDSAGGETQYF.

The rearrangement joins TRBV7-9 to TRBJ1-5; TRBD1 agrees at 10 bases. J lost 5 bases, V lost 10 bases, and 14 bases had no gene match. CDR3 length: 16 residues. Germline V gene data show CDR1 as SEHNR and CDR2 as FQNEAQ (reference sequence). DNA for the CDR3: TGTGCCAAACGCCAGGGACAGGGGTGTGAATATCAGCCCCAGCATTTT. Amino acid sequence: CAKRQGQGCEYQPQHF. Full variable domain (missing parts from reference TRBV7-9 and TRBJ1-5): DTGVSQNPRHKITKRGQNVTFRCDPISEHNRLYWYRQTLGQGPEFLTYFQNEAQLEKSRLLSDRFSAERPKGSFSTLEIQRTEQGDSAMYLCAKRQGQGCEYQPQHFGDGTRLSIL.

V and J are TRBV19 and TRBJ1-1, with TRBD1 matching over 9 bases. The CDR3 totals 14 residues. Germline V gene data show CDR1 as LNHDA and CDR2 as SQIVND (reference sequence). The junction had 7 bases not matched to a gene; V was cut back by 6 bases and J by 5 bases. CDR3 loop: CASSPGQGRTEAFF. The CDR3 nucleotides are TGTGCCAGTAGCCCAGGACAGGGGAGGACTGAAGCTTTCTTT.

V is TRBV19 and J is TRBJ2-7; D call uncertain. Trimming pared 0 bases from V and 2 bases from J, leaving 8 bases between. The CDR3 sequence is 14 residues long. Germline V gene sequence: CDR1 LNHDA, CDR2 SQIVND (reference sequence). In DNA form, the CDR3 reads TGTGCCAGTAGTATAGATACAGCCACCTACGAGCAGTACTTC. It translates to CASSIDTATYEQYF.

The genes are TRBV5-1 and TRBJ1-4, with TRBD1 matching over 8 bases. The V and J ends lost 4 bases and 5 bases, in that order; junction bases with no gene match: 7. Per germline, CDR1 SGHRS and CDR2 YFSETQ. This CDR3 is 15 amino acids long. In DNA form, the CDR3 reads TGCGCCAGCAGCCTACAGGGGGGTGGGAATGAAAAACTGTTTTTT. This gives the protein CASSLQGGGNEKLFF.

This sequence joins TRBV11-1 and TRBJ1-1, with 7 bases fitting TRBD1. The CDR3 runs to 13 residues. Trimming cost V 5 bases and J 4 bases; bases outside gene matches: 4. Germline CDR1 reads SGHAT; CDR2 reads FQDESV (reference sequence). The chain's CDR3 is CASSSQGVTEAFF. The DNA for the CDR3 is TGTGCCAGCAGCAGTCAGGGGGTCACTGAAGCTTTCTTT.

The gene calls are TRBV7-7 and TRBJ1-2, with D maybe TRBD1 (5 bases). CDR1 and CDR2 from the germline V gene are SSHAT and FNYEAQ (reference sequence). Trimming stripped 3 bases from V and 1 base from J, with 9 bases between. The CDR3 runs to 14 residues. CDR3 sequence (DNA): TGTGCCAGCAGCTTGGGCAGGGATAACTATGGCTACACCTTC. Its translation: CASSLGRDNYGYTF.

The V and J genes are TRBV2 and TRBJ2-1; D is possibly TRBD2 (5 bases). Germline V lookup: CDR1 SNHLY, CDR2 FYNNEI. The CDR3 sequence is 13 residues long. With 5 bases removed from V and 7 bases from J, the gap between germline ends came to 12 bases. The CDR3 spells CASSLGPGNEQFF. The CDR3 nucleotides read TGTGCCAGCAGTTTGGGCCCGGGGAATGAGCAGTTCTTC.

This rearrangement joins TRBV7-2 to TRBJ2-1; 8 bases line up with TRBD1. V dropped 5 bases and J dropped 6; count of bases not matched to a gene: 12. The CDR3 extends over 16 amino acids. Germline CDR1 reads SGHTA; CDR2 reads FQGNSA. For the CDR3, the DNA is TGTGCCAGCAGCGCAGTCCGCAGGGGGCTCCCCAATGAGCAGTTCTTC. Amino acids: CASSAVRRGLPNEQFF.

The chain carries TRBV7-8 and TRBJ2-1; tentatively, D is TRBD2 (6 bases). This CDR3 has 13 residues. Trimming took off 5 bases at V and 9 bases at J, with 14 bases between the two ends. Germline V CDR1 and CDR2: SGHVS, FQNEAQ. Here the CDR3 reads CASSTDLGGEQFF. Written as DNA, the CDR3 is TGTGCCAGCAGCACGGACTTGGGAGGTGAGCAGTTCTTC.

The gene calls are TRBV19 and TRBJ2-3; 7 bases match TRBD2. The CDR3 spans 16 residues. The ends lost 5 bases at V and 0 bases at J; junction bases unmatched: 8. CDR1 is LNHDA, CDR2 SQIVND, per germline (reference sequence). The DNA for the CDR3 is TGTGCCAGTAGTTTGCGAGCGGGAACTAGCACAGATACGCAGTATTTT. This codes for CASSLRAGTSTDTQYF.

This rearrangement joins TRBV10-1 to TRBJ2-7, with D possibly matching TRBD1 (5 bases). Germline CDR1 and CDR2: WNHNN and SYGVQD (reference sequence). The CDR3 is 12 residues long. The ends were cut back, 5 bases at V and 3 bases at J, with 8 bases in the middle. DNA for the CDR3: TGCGCCAGCAGTAGGGGAAACTACGAGCAGTACTTC. Encoded protein: CASSRGNYEQYF.

CDR3 bases: TGTGCCAGCAGCCAAAACAGGGTGAACACTGAAGCTTTCTTT. It specifies CASSQNRVNTEAFF. The chain couples TRBV28 to TRBJ1-1; tentatively, D is TRBD1 (6 bases). Germline-derived CDR1 and CDR2 are MDHEN and SYDVKM. V lost 6 bases and J lost 0, with 11 bases in between. The CDR3 is 14 residues long.

The chain combines TRBV11-3 with TRBJ2-7; D gene ambiguous. The CDR3 loop spans 13 amino acids. V shed 5 bases and J shed 3 bases, with 11 bases lying between them. Germline assignment: CDR1 SGHNT and CDR2 YENEEA. The CDR3 nucleotides are TGTGCCAGCAGCCCCTTGTCGGGCTACGAGCAGTACTTC. Translated, it gives CASSPLSGYEQYF.

The chain couples TRBV4-1 to TRBJ1-6; 8 nucleotides agree with TRBD1. Germline V gives CDR1 MGHRA, CDR2 YSYEKL. The CDR3 runs to 15 residues. V dropped 2 bases and J dropped 14; count of bases not matched to a gene: 11. CDR3 protein: CASSQPGTGGFTLHF. The CDR3 DNA reads as TGCGCCAGCAGCCAACCGGGGACAGGAGGATTCACCCTCCACTTT.

This rearrangement joins TRBV6-1 to TRBJ2-1; D remains ambiguous. Germline-derived CDR1 and CDR2 are MNHNS and SASEGT. CDR3 length: 13 amino acids. The V gene lost 0 bases and the J gene lost 7 bases, with 7 bases spanning the gap. CDR3 region: CASSEAYLNEQFF. As DNA, the CDR3 is TGTGCCAGCAGTGAAGCGTATTTGAATGAGCAGTTCTTC.

J is TRBJ1-2 and V is TRBV6-6, with 9 bases that match TRBD1. This CDR3 has 13 amino acids. Germline V lookup: CDR1 MNHNY, CDR2 SVGAGI (reference sequence). J lost 13 bases, V lost 6 bases, and 12 bases had no gene match. CDR3 residues: CASRDRDRDSPTF. The CDR3 coding sequence is TGTGCCAGCAGAGACCGGGACAGGGATTCCCCCACCTTC.

This chain links TRBV18 with TRBJ2-7; 10 bases match TRBD1. With 4 bases clipped from V and 0 bases from J, the junction kept 9 bases outside the gene matches. This CDR3 is built from 17 residues. Germline assignment: CDR1 KGHSH and CDR2 LQKENI. CDR3 nucleotide sequence: TGTGCCAGCTCACTCGGGACAGGGGCGTTCTCCTCCTACGAGCAGTACTTC. Amino acids: CASSLGTGAFSSYEQYF.